The 7 T cell receptor beta chains below all came from one sample that was sequenced in a study of post-analysis software for immune sequencing data. Study conclusions and caveats: TRBV5-6, TRBV5-1 and TRBV20-1 were among four to six TRBV segments more frequent in patients than controls.

TCR beta libraries were prepared from cDNA with unique molecular identifiers. TCRdb reanalysed the PCR reads using MiXCR and keeps one entry per CDR3 protein. The data show some 370,000 distinct CDR3 sequences, roughly 36% seen once. Their antigens are not known. Sequencing was performed on blood. The receptors were gathered from a girl between 5 and 17 years old with multiple sclerosis.

V usage is TRBV18 and J usage is TRBJ1-1; D remains ambiguous. The CDR3 loop spans 15 amino acids. Trimming left V 2 bases short and J 5 bases short, with 15 bases between. In germline, CDR1 is KGHSH, CDR2 LQKENI. The CDR3 loop is CASSPNGGRTTEAFF. The CDR3 DNA reads as TGTGCCAGCTCACCAAATGGAGGACGAACGACTGAAGCTTTCTTT.

This clonotype was seen more than once but under ten times. The rearrangement links TRBV6-2 or TRBV6-3 to TRBJ2-7, with D perhaps TRBD1 (6 bases). CDR3 length: 13 amino acids. Germline CDR1 and CDR2: MNHEY and SVGEGT. V lost 4 bases and J lost 3, with 10 bases in between. CDR3 protein: CASSSGTYYEQYF. The CDR3 coding sequence is TGTGCCAGCAGTTCGGGGACATACTACGAGCAGTACTTC.

V gene TRBV12-3 or TRBV12-4 combines with J gene TRBJ1-5, with D possibly being TRBD1 (6 bases). This CDR3 contains 17 residues. V gave up 1 base and J gave up 1 base, with 14 bases separating them. The CDR3 protein is CASSLGDRGGSNQPQHF. CDR3 nucleotide sequence: TGTGCCAGCAGTTTAGGGGATAGGGGGGGCAGCAATCAGCCCCAGCATTTT.

This chain links TRBV12-3 or TRBV12-4 with TRBJ1-5, with 9 bases identical to TRBD1. The CDR3 length is 14 residues. J lost 7 bases, V lost 10 bases, and 11 bases had no gene match. The CDR3 loop reads CATKGTGKRQPQHF. The CDR3 DNA is TGTGCCACCAAGGGGACAGGGAAGCGCCAGCCCCAGCATTTT.

The chain carries TRBV12-3 or TRBV12-4 and TRBJ2-1; 10 bases line up with TRBD1. This CDR3 spans 14 amino acids. Trimming at V came to 6 bases and at J to 9 bases, leaving 8 bases not matched to a gene. CDR3 sequence: CASSKGQGESEQFF. The CDR3 DNA is TGTGCCAGCAGCAAAGGACAGGGGGAAAGTGAGCAGTTCTTC.

This clonotype turned up a few times. This chain's CDR3 is CASRSGGDYGYTF. Here the CDR3 DNA reads TGTGCCAGCAGGTCGGGGGGCGACTATGGCTACACCTTC. The chain couples TRBV12-3 or TRBV12-4 to TRBJ1-2; the D gene is possibly TRBD1 (6 bases). The CDR3 runs to 13 residues. The ends were cut back, 6 bases at V and 3 bases at J, with 11 bases in the middle.

This clonotype came up a few times. This chain joins TRBV11-1 and TRBJ2-1, with 10 positions matching TRBD2. After removal of 6 bases from V and 4 bases from J, the junction contained 3 bases not matched to a gene. Germline CDR1 SGHAT, CDR2 FQDESV (reference sequence). This CDR3 is 14 amino acids long. CDR3 nucleotides: TGTGCCAGCAGTAAGCGGGGGGGATACAATGAGCAGTTCTTC. Translating it yields CASSKRGGYNEQFF.